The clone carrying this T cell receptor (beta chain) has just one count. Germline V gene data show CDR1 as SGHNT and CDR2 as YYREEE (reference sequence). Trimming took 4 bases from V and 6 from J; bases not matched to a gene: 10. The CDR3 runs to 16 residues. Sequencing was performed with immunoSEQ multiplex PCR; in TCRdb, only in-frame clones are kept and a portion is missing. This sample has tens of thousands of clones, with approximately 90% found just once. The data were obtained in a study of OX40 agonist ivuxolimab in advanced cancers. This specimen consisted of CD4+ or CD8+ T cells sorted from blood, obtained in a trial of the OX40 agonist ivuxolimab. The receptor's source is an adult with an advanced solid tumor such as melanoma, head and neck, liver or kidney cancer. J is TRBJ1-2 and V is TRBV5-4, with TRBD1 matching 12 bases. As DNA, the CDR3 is TGTGCCAGCAGCCCCGGGACAGGGGGCACGTCCGATGGCTACACCTTC. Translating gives CASSPGTGGTSDGYTF.